Below, one T cell receptor beta chain is given with its context. With 3 bases removed from V and 0 bases from J, the gap between germline ends came to 9 bases. Germline CDR1 and CDR2: MNHEY and SMNVEV (reference sequence). The CDR3 sequence is 14 residues long. As processed by the authors: Reference gene primer amplification yielded estimated nucleated cell counts. This table comes from immunoSEQ multiplex PCR, and its TCRdb copy is limited to in-frame clones, with some not included. Clone size and V and J calls were adopted from that table, with D and trimming inferred from the DNA. Found here are fewer than 400,000 clones, 85% to 90% of them singletons; the top ten hold less than 4.5%. This specimen belongs to a study of blood T cell repertoires in COVID-19. Study information: The study drew acute and convalescent COVID-19 samples from the United States, Italy and Spain.

The participants were between about 18 and 90 years old and came from some 25 US areas. Two negative PCRs, clearance, or symptom resolution had been documented for recovered Cohort 3 donors. This receptor was obtained from a man under 40 who had recovered from COVID-19. The chain combines TRBV27 with TRBJ2-7; weak D call: TRBD1 (5 bases). The source material was PBMCs or T cells enriched from blood (not recorded which). The CDR3 region is CASSFGQSSYEQYF. The CDR3 DNA reads as TGTGCCAGCAGTTTCGGACAAAGCTCCTACGAGCAGTACTTC.